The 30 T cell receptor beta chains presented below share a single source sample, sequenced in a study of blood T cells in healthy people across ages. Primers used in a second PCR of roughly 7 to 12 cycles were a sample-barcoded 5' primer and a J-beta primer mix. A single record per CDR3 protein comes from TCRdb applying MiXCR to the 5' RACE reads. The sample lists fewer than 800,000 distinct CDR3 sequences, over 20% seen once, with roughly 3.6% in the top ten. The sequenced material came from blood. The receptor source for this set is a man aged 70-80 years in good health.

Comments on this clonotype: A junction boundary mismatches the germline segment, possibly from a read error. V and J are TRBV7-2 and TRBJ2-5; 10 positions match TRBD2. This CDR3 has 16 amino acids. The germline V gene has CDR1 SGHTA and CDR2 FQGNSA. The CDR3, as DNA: TGTGCCAGCAGCTTAGCGCTACTAGCGGGAAGAGAGGCCCAGTACTTC. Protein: CASSLALLAGREAQYF.

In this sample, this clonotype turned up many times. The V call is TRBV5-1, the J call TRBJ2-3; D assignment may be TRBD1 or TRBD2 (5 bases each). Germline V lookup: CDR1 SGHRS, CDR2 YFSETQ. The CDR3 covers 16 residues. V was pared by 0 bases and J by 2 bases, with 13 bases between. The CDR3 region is CASSLAGRTTTDTQYF. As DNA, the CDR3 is TGCGCCAGCAGCTTGGCAGGGAGAACAACCACAGATACGCAGTATTTT.

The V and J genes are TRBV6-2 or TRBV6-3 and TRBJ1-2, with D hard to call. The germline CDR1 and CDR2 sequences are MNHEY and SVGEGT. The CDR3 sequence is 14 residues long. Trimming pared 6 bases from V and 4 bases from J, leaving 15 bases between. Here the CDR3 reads CASSPSGRFYGYTF. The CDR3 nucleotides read TGTGCCAGCAGCCCCTCAGGACGGTTCTATGGCTACACCTTC.

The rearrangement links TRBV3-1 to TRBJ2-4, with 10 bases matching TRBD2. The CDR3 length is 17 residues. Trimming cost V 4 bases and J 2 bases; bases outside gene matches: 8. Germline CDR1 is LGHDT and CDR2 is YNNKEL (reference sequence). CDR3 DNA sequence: TGTGCCAGCAGCCCCCAATCTAGCGGGAGTTCCAAAAACATTCAGTACTTC. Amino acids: CASSPQSSGSSKNIQYF.

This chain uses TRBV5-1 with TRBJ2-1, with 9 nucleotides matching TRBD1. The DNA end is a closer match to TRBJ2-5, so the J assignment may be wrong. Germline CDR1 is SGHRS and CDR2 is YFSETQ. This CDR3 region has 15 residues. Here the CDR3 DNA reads TGCGCCAGCAGCTTCCGGGACAGGGATTCGGAGACCCAGTACTTC. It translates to CASSFRDRDSETQYF.

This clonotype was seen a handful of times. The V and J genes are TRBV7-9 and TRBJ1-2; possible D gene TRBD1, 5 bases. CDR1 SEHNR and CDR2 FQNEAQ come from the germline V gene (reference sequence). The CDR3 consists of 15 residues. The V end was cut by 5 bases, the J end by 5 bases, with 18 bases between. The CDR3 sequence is CASSDKGRAGYGYTF. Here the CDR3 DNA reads TGTGCCAGCAGCGACAAGGGCAGGGCCGGGTATGGCTACACCTTC.

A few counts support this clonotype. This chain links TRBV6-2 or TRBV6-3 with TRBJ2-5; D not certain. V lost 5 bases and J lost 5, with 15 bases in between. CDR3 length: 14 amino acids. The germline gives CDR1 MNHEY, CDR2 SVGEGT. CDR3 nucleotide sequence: TGTGCCAGCAGTGAGCTTCGGGCCTTGGAGACCCAGTACTTC. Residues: CASSELRALETQYF.

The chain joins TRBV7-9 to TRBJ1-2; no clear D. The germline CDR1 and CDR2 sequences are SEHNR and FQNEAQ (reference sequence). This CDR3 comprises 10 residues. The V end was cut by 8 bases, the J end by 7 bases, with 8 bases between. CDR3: CASSGLGYTF. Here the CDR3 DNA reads TGTGCCAGCTCTGGGCTTGGCTACACCTTC.

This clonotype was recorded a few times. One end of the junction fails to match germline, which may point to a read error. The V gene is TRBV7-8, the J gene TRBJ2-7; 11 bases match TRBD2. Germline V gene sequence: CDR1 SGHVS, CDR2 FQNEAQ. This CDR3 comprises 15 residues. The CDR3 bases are TGTGCCAGCAGCTTAGGACTAGCGGGGCTAGCTGAGCAGCACTTC. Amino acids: CASSLGLAGLAEQHF.

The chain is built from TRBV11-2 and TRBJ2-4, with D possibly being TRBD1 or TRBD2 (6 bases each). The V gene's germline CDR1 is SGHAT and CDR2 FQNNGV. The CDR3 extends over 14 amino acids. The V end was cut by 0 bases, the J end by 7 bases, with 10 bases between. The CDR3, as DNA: TGTGCCAGCAGCTTAGAAGGGGGGCCTAACATTCAGTACTTC. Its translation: CASSLEGGPNIQYF.

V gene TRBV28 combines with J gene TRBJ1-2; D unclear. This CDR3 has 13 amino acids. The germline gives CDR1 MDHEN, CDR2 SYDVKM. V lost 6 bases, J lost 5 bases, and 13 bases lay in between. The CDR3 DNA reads TGTGCCAGCAGAGGCGGAGGCCCTTATGGCTACACCTTC. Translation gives CASRGGGPYGYTF.

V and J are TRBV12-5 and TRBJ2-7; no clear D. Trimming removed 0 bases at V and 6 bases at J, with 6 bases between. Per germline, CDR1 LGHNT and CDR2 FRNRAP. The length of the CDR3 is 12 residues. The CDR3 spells CASGLVGCEQYF. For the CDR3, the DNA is TGTGCTAGTGGTTTGGTAGGGTGCGAGCAGTACTTC.

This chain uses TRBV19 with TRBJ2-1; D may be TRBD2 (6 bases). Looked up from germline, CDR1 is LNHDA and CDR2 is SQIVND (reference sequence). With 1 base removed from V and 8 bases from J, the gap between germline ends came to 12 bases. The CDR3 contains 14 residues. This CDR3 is CASSIAAGGYEQFF. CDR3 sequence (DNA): TGTGCCAGTAGTATAGCAGCGGGCGGGTATGAGCAGTTCTTC.

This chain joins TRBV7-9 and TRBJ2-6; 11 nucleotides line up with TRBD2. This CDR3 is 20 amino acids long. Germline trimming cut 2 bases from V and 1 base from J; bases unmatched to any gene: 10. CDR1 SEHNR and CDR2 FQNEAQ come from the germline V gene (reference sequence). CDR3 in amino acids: CASSLPDNSGRASGANVLTF. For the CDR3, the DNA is TGTGCCAGCAGCTTACCTGACAATAGCGGGAGGGCATCTGGGGCCAACGTCCTGACTTTC.

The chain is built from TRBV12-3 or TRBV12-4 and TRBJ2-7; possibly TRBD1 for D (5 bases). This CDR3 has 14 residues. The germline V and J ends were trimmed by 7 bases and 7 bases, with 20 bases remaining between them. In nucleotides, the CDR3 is TGTGCCAGCACCGCTGGGGCAGGTAGTAGGGAGCAGTACTTC. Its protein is CASTAGAGSREQYF.

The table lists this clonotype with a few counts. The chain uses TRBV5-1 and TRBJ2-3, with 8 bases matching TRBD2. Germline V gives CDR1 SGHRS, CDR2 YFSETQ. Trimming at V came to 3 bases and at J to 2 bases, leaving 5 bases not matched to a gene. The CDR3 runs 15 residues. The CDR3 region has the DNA TGCGCCAGCAGCTATTTAGCGGGACCCACAGATACGCAGTATTTT. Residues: CASSYLAGPTDTQYF.

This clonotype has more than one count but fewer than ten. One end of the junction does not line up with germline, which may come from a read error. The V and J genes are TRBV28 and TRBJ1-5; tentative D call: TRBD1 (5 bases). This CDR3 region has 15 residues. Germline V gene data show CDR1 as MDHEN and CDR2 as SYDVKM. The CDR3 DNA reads TGTGCCAGCAGTAACCACCAGGGAAACAATCAGCCCCGGCATTTT. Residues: CASSNHQGNNQPRHF.

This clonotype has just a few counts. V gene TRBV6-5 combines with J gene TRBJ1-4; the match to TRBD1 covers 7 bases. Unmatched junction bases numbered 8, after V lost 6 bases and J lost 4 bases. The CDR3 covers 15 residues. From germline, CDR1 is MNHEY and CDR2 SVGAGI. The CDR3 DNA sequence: TGTGCCAGCAGAACCGGGACAGCGTTTAATGAAAAACTGTTTTTT. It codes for CASRTGTAFNEKLFF.

The CDR3 bases are TGTGCCAGCAGTTCTCCTCAAGGGGGAGGGCGTTCAGGTACGCAGCATTTT. Translation gives CASSSPQGGGRSGTQHF. J is TRBJ2-3 and V is TRBV28, with D possibly TRBD1 on 6 matching bases. Near its end, the DNA agrees better with TRBJ1-5, so the J call may be wrong. CDR1 is MDHEN and CDR2 is SYDVKM in the germline V gene. The CDR3 sequence is 17 residues long.

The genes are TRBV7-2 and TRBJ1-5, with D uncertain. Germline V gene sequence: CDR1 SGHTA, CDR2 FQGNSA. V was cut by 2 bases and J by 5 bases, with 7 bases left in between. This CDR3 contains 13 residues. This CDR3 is CASSLKTDQPQHF. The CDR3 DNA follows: TGTGCCAGCAGCTTAAAAACTGATCAGCCCCAGCATTTT.

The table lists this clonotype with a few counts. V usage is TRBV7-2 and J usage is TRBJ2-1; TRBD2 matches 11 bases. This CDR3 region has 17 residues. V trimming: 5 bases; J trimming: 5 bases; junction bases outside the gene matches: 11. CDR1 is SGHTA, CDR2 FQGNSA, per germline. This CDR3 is CASSITTSGSRNNEQFF. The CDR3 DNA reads TGTGCCAGCAGCATAACAACTAGCGGGAGTCGGAACAATGAGCAGTTCTTC.

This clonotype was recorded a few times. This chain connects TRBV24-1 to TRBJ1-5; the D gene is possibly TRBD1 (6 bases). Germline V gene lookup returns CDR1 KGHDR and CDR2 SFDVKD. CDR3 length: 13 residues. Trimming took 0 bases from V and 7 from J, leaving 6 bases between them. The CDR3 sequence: CATSDLGGQPQHF. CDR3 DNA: TGTGCCACCAGTGATTTGGGGGGCCAGCCCCAGCATTTT.

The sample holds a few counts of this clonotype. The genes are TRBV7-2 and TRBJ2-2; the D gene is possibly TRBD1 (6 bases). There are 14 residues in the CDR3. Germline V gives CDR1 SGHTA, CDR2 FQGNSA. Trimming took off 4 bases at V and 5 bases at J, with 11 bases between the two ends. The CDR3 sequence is CASSSQGRTGELFF. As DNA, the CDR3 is TGTGCCAGCAGCTCCCAGGGGCGGACCGGGGAGCTGTTTTTT.

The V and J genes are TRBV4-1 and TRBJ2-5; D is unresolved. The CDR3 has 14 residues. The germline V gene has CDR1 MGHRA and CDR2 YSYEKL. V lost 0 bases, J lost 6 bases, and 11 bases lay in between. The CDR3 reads CASSQDRTSQTQYF. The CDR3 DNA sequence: TGCGCCAGCAGCCAAGATCGAACTTCGCAGACCCAGTACTTC.

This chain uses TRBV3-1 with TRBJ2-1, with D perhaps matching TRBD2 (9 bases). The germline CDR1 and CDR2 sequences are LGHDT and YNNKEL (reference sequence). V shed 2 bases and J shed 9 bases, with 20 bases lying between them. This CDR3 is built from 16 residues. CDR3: CASSQLAGAGGGEQFF. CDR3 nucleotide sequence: TGTGCCAGCAGCCAATTAGCGGGAGCAGGGGGCGGTGAGCAGTTCTTC.

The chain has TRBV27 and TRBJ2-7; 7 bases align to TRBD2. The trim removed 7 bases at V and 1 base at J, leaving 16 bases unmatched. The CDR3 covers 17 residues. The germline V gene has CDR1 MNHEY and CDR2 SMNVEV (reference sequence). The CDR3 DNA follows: TGTGCCAGCAACAGGAGCGAGCGGGAAACACGTTCCTACGAGCAGTACTTC. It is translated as CASNRSERETRSYEQYF.

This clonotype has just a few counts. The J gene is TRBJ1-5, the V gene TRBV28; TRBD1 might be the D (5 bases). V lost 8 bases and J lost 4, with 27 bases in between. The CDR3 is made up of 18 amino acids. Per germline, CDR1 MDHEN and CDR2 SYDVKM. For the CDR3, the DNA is TGTGCCAGCGATAGGTTAAGAAACCGGGGCCGATTTAATCAGCCCCAGCATTTT. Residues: CASDRLRNRGRFNQPQHF.

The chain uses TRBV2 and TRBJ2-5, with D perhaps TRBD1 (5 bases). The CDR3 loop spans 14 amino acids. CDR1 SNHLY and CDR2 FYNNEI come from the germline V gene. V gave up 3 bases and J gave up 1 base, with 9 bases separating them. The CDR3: CASSDDSRQETQYF. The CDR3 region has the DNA TGTGCCAGCAGTGATGACAGCCGCCAAGAGACCCAGTACTTC.

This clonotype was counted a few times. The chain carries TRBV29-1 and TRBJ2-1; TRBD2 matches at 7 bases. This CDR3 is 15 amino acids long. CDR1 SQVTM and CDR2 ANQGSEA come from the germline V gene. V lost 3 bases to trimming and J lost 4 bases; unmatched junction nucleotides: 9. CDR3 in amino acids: CSVERENGYYNEQFF. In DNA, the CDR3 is TGCAGCGTTGAGCGGGAGAACGGTTATTACAATGAGCAGTTCTTC.

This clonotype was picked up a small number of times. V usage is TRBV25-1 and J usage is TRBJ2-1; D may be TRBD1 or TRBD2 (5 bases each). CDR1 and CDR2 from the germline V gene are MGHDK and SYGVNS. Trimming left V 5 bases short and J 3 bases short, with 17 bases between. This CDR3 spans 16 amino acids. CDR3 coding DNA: TGTGCCAGCAGTTCCCTGGGACCCCGTATCTACAATGAGCAGTTCTTC. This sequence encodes CASSSLGPRIYNEQFF. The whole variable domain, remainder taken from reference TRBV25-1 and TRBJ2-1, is EADIYQTPRYLVIGTGKKITLECSQTMGHDKMYWYQQDPGMELHLIHYSYGVNSTEKGDLSSESTVSRIRTEHFPLTLESARPSHTSQYLCASSSLGPRIYNEQFFGPGTRLTVL.